The 15 T cell receptor beta chains reported below all come from one sample, sequenced in a study of T cell responses to AZD1222 COVID-19 vaccine. Only in-frame clones appear in the TCRdb table, and some are missing; sequencing was by immunoSEQ multiplex PCR. The sample has around 95,000 clones, around 89% seen once. Sample: peripheral blood, taken on day 0 of AZD1222 vaccination. These receptors came from an adult in good health.

The chain combines TRBV10-3 with TRBJ2-7, with D tentatively TRBD2 (6 bases). V shed 6 bases and J shed 3 bases, with 12 bases lying between them. The CDR3 extends over 13 amino acids. CDR1 and CDR2 (germline): ENHRY, SYGVKD. CDR3 coding DNA: TGTGCCATCAGGGGGGACTCACTCTACGAGCAGTACTTC. It specifies CAIRGDSLYEQYF.

The chain carries TRBV5-5 and TRBJ1-1; possibly TRBD1 for D (6 bases). Per the germline V gene, CDR1 is SGHKS and CDR2 is YYEKEE (reference sequence). The CDR3 spans 17 residues. V was clipped by 4 bases and J by 0 bases, with 19 bases between them. In DNA, the CDR3 is TGTGCCAGCAGCCGCTCGGTACAGGGAGGCCTGAACACTGAAGCTTTCTTT. Protein product: CASSRSVQGGLNTEAFF. Full variable domain (missing parts from reference TRBV5-5 and TRBJ1-1): DAGVTQSPTHLIKTRGQQVTLRCSPISGHKSVSWYQQVLGQGPQFIFQYYEKEERGRGNFPDRFSARQFPNYSSELNVNALLLGDSALYLCASSRSVQGGLNTEAFFGQGTRLTVV.

This sequence joins TRBV7-2 and TRBJ2-7; D is ambiguous. The CDR3 extends over 12 amino acids. Trimming stripped 5 bases from V and 4 bases from J, with 9 bases between. Germline values: CDR1 SGHTA, CDR2 FQGNSA. In DNA form, the CDR3 reads TGTGCCAGCAGCGCCCCCTTGTACGAGCAGTACTTC. The encoded protein is CASSAPLYEQYF.

The chain has TRBV24-1 and TRBJ2-1; 15 bases agree with TRBD2. This CDR3 is built from 14 residues. J lost 9 bases, V lost 9 bases, and 5 bases had no gene match. The germline gives CDR1 KGHDR, CDR2 SFDVKD. In DNA, the CDR3 is TGTGCCACCGCGGGACTAGCGGGAGGCGCTGAGCAGTTCTTC. Translating gives CATAGLAGGAEQFF.

In DNA form, the CDR3 reads TGTGCCAGCAGGGGACAGGGAAGGTACTACAATGAGCAGTTCTTC. It yields the protein CASRGQGRYYNEQFF. The rearrangement links TRBV28 to TRBJ2-1; 9 nucleotides match TRBD1. V lost 6 bases and J lost 3; bases outside the gene matches: 6. CDR1 MDHEN and CDR2 SYDVKM come from the germline V gene. The CDR3 runs to 15 residues.

The chain couples TRBV28 to TRBJ1-1; D unclear. This CDR3 comprises 15 residues. Germline-derived CDR1 and CDR2 are MDHEN and SYDVKM. The V end lost 6 bases, the J end lost 1 base, and 15 bases lay between the germline ends. The CDR3 region is CASSRGDTTNTEAFF. As DNA, the CDR3 is TGTGCCAGCAGCCGGGGTGATACTACGAACACTGAAGCTTTCTTT.

The chain uses TRBV7-2 and TRBJ1-1; 7 bases line up with TRBD1. V was clipped by 4 bases and J by 3 bases; unmatched bases: 8. The CDR3 runs 15 residues. Germline-derived CDR1 and CDR2 are SGHTA and FQGNSA. The CDR3 region has the DNA TGTGCCAGCAGCTCTGGACAGGCATCGTACACTGAAGCTTTCTTT. Its protein is CASSSGQASYTEAFF.

This clone was seen more than once but under ten times. This rearrangement joins TRBV2 to TRBJ1-5, with D possibly being TRBD1 (6 bases). This CDR3 region has 15 residues. CDR1 is SNHLY and CDR2 is FYNNEI in the germline V gene. With 5 bases removed from V and 1 base from J, the gap between germline ends came to 12 bases. CDR3: CASSNDRLSNQPQHF. CDR3 coding DNA: TGTGCCAGCAGTAACGACAGGTTAAGCAATCAGCCCCAGCATTTT.

Only one count was recorded for this clone. The rearrangement links TRBV5-5 to TRBJ1-5; 8 bases are shared with TRBD1. Germline assignment: CDR1 SGHKS and CDR2 YYEKEE (reference sequence). This CDR3 is built from 15 residues. V dropped 4 bases and J dropped 2; count of bases not matched to a gene: 5. CDR3 region: CASSTAGGGNQPQHF. Here the CDR3 DNA reads TGTGCCAGCAGCACAGCAGGGGGCGGCAATCAGCCCCAGCATTTT.

J is TRBJ2-5 and V is TRBV3-1 (or the pseudogene TRBV3-2); no definite D call. In germline, CDR1 is LGHDT, CDR2 YNNKEL (reference sequence). The CDR3 covers 13 residues. Trimming pared 0 bases from V and 1 base from J, leaving 3 bases between. The DNA for the CDR3 is TGTGCCAGCAGCCAAGATGGCCAAGAGACCCAGTACTTC. It codes for CASSQDGQETQYF.

The CDR3 spells CASSQPEETQYF. Written as DNA, the CDR3 is TGTGCCAGCAGCCAACCGGAAGAGACCCAGTACTTC. V is TRBV3-1 (or the pseudogene TRBV3-2) and J is TRBJ2-5, with D unclear. V lost 2 bases, J lost 3 bases, and 4 bases lay in between. Germline loops: CDR1 LGHDT, CDR2 YNNKEL (reference sequence). The CDR3 has 12 residues.

This clone was seen only a few times. The CDR3 loop reads CASSYSENQPQHF. CDR3 nucleotide sequence: TGTGCCAGCAGTTACTCGGAAAATCAGCCCCAGCATTTT. The V and J genes are TRBV6-2 or TRBV6-3 and TRBJ1-5; D ambiguous. Germline loops: CDR1 MNHEY, CDR2 SVGEGT. The CDR3 consists of 13 residues. V lost 0 bases to trimming and J lost 4 bases, with 4 bases between them.

The rearrangement joins TRBV5-1 to TRBJ1-2, with a possible D match to TRBD1 (5 bases). From germline, CDR1 is SGHRS and CDR2 YFSETQ. The CDR3 is 13 amino acids. V lost 4 bases and J 4 bases, leaving 11 bases between the germline ends. Written as DNA, the CDR3 is TGCGCCAGCAGCATGGGGGGGATCTATGGCTACACCTTC. Translating gives CASSMGGIYGYTF.

The chain is built from TRBV5-6 and TRBJ2-2, with D unclear. The CDR3 extends over 12 amino acids. The ends were cut back, 2 bases at V and 7 bases at J, with 6 bases in the middle. Germline loops: CDR1 SGHDT, CDR2 YYEEEE. CDR3 loop: CASSFSGGELFF. CDR3 nucleotides: TGTGCCAGCAGCTTTTCTGGCGGGGAGCTGTTTTTT. The entire variable domain, with the rest obtained from reference TRBV5-6 and TRBJ2-2, is as follows: DAGVTQSPTHLIKTRGQQVTLRCSPKSGHDTVSWYQQALGQGPQFIFQYYEEEERQRGNFPDRFSGHQFPNYSSELNVNALLLGDSALYLCASSFSGGELFFGEGSRLTVL.

The gene calls are TRBV9 and TRBJ1-2; D uncertain. Deletions cut 6 bases from V and 8 bases from J, with 11 bases between. The CDR3 contains 11 residues. Looked up from germline, CDR1 is SGDLS and CDR2 is YYNGEE. The CDR3 region is CASNDPGGYTF. In DNA, the CDR3 is TGTGCCAGCAACGACCCTGGAGGCTACACCTTC.